The sequence of this T cell receptor beta chain was determined in a study of control samples from healthy donors and cancer patients. The length of the CDR3 is 17 residues. Deletions cut 2 bases from V and 4 bases from J, with 15 bases between. Germline assignment: CDR1 MNHEY and CDR2 SMNVEV (reference sequence). Generated by immunoSEQ multiplex PCR, the TCRdb table keeps only in-frame clones and is missing some. The sample shows 150,000 to 200,000 clones, more than 85% of them seen only once. The clonotype was recovered from a woman aged 40 to 49 in good health. Sequencing was done on a sample of blood. The V gene is TRBV27, the J gene TRBJ1-6; maybe TRBD1 (5 bases). CDR3 sequence reads: CASSLIWGDGYNSPLHF. CDR3 in DNA: TGTGCCAGCAGTTTAATTTGGGGGGACGGTTATAATTCACCCCTCCACTTT.